This TCR beta chain was found in a study of control samples from healthy donors and cancer patients. TCRdb's table, derived via immunoSEQ multiplex PCR, lists solely in-frame clones and lacks some. Of roughly 150,000 clones in the sample, 90% to 95% were seen once. This CDR3 contains 14 residues. Trimming at V came to 8 bases and at J to 4 bases, leaving 6 bases not matched to a gene. Germline V gene data show CDR1 as MRHNA and CDR2 as SNTAGT. The genes are TRBV6-4 and TRBJ2-3, with 10 positions matching TRBD2. The TCR was taken from a man aged 18-30 years in good health. The sample comprised blood. The CDR3 coding sequence is TGTGCCAGCTCCGAGCGGGGGGGCCCAGATACGCAGTATTTT. This gives the protein CASSERGGPDTQYF.